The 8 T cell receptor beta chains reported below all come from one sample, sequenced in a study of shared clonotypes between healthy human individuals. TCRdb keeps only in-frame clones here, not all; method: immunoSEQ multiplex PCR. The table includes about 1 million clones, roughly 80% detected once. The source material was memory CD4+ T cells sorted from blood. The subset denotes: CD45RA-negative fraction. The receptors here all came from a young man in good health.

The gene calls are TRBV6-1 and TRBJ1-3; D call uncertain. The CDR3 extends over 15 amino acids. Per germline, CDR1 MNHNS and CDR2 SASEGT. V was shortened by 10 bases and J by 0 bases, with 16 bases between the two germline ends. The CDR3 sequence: CAIAGSLTSGNTIYF. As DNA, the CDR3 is TGTGCCATCGCCGGGAGTCTAACCTCTGGAAACACCATATATTTT.

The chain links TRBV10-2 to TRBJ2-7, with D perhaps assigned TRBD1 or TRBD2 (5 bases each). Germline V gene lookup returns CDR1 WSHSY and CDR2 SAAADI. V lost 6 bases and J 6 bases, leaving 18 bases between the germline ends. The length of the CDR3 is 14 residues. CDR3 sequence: CASRAGTDPREQYF. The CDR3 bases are TGCGCCAGCAGGGCCGGGACCGACCCCCGCGAGCAGTACTTC.

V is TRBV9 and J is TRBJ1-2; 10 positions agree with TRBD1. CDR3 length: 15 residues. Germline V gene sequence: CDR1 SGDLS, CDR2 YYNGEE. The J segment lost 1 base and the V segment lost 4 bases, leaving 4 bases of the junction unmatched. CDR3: CASSTRTGGNYGYTF. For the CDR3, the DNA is TGTGCCAGCAGCACCCGGACAGGGGGTAACTATGGCTACACCTTC. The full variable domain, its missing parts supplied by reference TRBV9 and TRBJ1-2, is DSGVTQTPKHLITATGQRVTLRCSPRSGDLSVYWYQQSLDQGLQFLIQYYNGEERAKGNILERFSAQQFPDLHSELNLSSLELGDSALYFCASSTRTGGNYGYTFGSGTRLTVV.

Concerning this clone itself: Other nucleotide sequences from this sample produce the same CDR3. The CDR3 region is CASSSSGEGYTF. For the CDR3, the DNA is TGTGCCAGCAGTTCCTCAGGGGAAGGCTACACCTTC. This chain joins TRBV27 and TRBJ1-2; the D gene is possibly TRBD1 (6 bases). The V and J ends lost 4 bases and 8 bases respectively, with 11 bases between them. CDR3 size: 12 residues. Germline lookup yields CDR1 MNHEY and CDR2 SMNVEV (reference sequence).

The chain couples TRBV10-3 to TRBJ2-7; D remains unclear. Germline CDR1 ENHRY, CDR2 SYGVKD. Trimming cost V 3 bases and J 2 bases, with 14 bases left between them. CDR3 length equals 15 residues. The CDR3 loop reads CAISEGLTGPYEQYF. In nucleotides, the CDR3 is TGTGCCATCAGTGAAGGGCTTACGGGTCCCTACGAGCAGTACTTC.

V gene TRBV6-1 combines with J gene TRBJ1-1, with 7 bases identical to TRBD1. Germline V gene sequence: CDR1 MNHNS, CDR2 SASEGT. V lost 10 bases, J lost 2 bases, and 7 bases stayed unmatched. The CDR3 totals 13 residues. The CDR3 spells CATIRQGNTEAFF. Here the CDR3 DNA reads TGTGCCACCATTAGACAGGGCAACACTGAAGCTTTCTTT.

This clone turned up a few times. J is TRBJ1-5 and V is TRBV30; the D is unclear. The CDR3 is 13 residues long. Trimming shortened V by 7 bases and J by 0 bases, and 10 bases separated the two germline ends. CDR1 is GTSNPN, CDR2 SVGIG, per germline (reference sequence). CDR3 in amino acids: CAFNWDSNQPQHF. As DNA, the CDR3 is TGTGCCTTTAATTGGGATAGCAATCAGCCCCAGCATTTT.

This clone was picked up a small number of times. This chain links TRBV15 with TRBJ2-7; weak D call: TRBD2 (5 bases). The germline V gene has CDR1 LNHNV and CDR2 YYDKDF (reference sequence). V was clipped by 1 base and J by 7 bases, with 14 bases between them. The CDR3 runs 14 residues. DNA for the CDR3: TGTGCCACCAGCAGAGGACTCTCAACGGGGGAGCAGTACTTC. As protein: CATSRGLSTGEQYF.